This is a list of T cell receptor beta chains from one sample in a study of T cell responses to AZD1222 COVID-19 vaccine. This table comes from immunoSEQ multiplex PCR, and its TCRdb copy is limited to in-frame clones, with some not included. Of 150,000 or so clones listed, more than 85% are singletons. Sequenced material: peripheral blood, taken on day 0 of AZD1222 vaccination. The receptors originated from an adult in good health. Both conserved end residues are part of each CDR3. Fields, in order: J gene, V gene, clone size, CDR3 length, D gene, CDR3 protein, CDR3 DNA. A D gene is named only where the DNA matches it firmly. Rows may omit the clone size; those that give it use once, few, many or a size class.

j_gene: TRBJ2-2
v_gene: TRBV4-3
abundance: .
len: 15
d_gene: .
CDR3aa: CASSAHRELTGELFF
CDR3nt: TGCGCCAGCAGCGCACACAGGGAGCTCACCGGGGAGCTGTTTTTT

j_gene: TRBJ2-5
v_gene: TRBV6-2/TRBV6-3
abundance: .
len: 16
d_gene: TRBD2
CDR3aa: CASSYGGPGRQETQYF
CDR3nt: TGTGCCAGCAGTTATGGGGGACCCGGGAGGCAAGAGACCCAGTACTTC

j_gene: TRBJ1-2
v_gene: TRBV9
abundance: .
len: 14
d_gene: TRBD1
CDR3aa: CASSVGQGFYGYTF
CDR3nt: TGTGCCAGCAGCGTAGGACAGGGGTTCTATGGCTACACCTTC

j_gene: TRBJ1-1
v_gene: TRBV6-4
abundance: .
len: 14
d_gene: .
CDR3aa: CASRPGHGNTEAFF
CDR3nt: TGTGCCAGCAGGCCGGGACACGGGAACACTGAAGCTTTCTTT

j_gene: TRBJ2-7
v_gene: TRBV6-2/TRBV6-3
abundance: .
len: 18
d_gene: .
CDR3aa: CASSYSVFGSYDQYEQYF
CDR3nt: TGTGCCAGCAGTTACTCAGTCTTCGGATCATACGACCAGTACGAGCAGTACTTC

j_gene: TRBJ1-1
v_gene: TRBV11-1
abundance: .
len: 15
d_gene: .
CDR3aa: CASSLVVGLGTEAFF
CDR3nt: TGTGCCAGCAGCTTAGTCGTAGGGTTGGGCACTGAAGCTTTCTTT

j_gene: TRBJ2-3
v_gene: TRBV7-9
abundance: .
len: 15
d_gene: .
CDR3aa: CASSRHQGRTDTQYF
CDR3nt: TGTGCCAGCAGTCGCCACCAGGGCCGCACAGATACGCAGTATTTT

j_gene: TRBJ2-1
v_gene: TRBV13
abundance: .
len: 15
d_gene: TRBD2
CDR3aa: CASSSPSGGDNEQFF
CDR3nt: TGTGCCAGCAGCTCGCCTAGCGGGGGGGACAATGAGCAGTTCTTC

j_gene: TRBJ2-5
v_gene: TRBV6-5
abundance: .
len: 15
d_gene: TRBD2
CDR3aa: CASRMAGTSGETQYF
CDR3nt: TGTGCCAGCAGAATGGCCGGGACTAGCGGTGAGACCCAGTACTTC

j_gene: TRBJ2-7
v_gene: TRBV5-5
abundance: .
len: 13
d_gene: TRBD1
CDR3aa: CATGQGLSYEQYF
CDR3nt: TGTGCCACCGGACAGGGACTTTCCTACGAGCAGTACTTC

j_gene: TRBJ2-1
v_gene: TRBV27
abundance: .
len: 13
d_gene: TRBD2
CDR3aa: CASSVAGYNEQFF
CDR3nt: TGTGCCAGCAGTGTAGCGGGGTACAATGAGCAGTTCTTC

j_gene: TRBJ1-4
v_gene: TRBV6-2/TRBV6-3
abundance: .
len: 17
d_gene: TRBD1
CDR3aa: CASSETGALLGPEKLFF
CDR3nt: TGTGCCAGCAGCGAGACAGGGGCGCTATTGGGTCCGGAAAAACTGTTTTTT

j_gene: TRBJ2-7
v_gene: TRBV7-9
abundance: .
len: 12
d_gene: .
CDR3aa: CASSLEGVEQYF
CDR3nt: TGTGCCAGCAGCTTAGAGGGAGTCGAGCAGTACTTC

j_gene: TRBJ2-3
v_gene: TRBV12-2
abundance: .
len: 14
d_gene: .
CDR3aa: CASRRREAGHTQYF
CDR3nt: TGTGCAAGTCGCCGGAGGGAGGCCGGTCATACGCAGTATTTT

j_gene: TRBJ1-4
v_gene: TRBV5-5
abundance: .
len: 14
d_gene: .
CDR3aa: CASSLGWSNEKLFF
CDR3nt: TGTGCCAGCAGCTTGGGGTGGAGTAATGAAAAACTGTTTTTT

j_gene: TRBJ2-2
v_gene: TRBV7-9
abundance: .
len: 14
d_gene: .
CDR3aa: CASRRSLNTGELFF
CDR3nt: TGTGCCAGCAGGCGCTCTTTGAACACCGGGGAGCTGTTTTTT

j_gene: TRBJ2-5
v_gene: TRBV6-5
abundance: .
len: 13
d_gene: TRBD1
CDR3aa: CASRDRGSKTQYF
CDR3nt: TGTGCCAGCAGGGACAGGGGATCGAAGACCCAGTACTTC

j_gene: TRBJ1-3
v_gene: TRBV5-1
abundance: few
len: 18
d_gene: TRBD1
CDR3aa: CASSPRGQPESHRNTIYF
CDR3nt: TGCGCCAGCAGCCCCCGGGGACAGCCGGAGTCCCACAGAAACACCATATATTTT

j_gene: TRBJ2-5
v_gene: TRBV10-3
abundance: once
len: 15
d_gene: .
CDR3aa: CAISEKGGMQETQYF
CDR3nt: TGTGCCATCAGTGAGAAGGGAGGCATGCAAGAGACCCAGTACTTC

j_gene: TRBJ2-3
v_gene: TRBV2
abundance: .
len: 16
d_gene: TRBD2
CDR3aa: CASRKAGLSSTDTQYF
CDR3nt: TGTGCCAGCAGAAAAGCGGGACTTTCTAGCACAGATACGCAGTATTTT

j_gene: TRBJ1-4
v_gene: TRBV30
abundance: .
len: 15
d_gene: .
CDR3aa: CAWSHGPATREKLFF
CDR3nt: TGTGCCTGGAGTCATGGACCCGCAACCCGTGAAAAACTGTTTTTT

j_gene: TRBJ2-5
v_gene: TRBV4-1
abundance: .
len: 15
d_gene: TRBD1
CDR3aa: CASRLTGTVQETQYF
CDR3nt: TGCGCCAGCAGGCTAACCGGGACAGTCCAAGAGACCCAGTACTTC

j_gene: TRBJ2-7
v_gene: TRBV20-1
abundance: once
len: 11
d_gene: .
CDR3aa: CSARVQYEQYF
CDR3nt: TGCAGTGCTAGAGTCCAATACGAGCAGTACTTC

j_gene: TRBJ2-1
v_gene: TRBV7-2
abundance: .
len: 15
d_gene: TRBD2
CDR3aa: CASSVTGTSGNEQFF
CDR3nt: TGTGCCAGCAGCGTAACCGGGACTAGCGGTAATGAGCAGTTCTTC